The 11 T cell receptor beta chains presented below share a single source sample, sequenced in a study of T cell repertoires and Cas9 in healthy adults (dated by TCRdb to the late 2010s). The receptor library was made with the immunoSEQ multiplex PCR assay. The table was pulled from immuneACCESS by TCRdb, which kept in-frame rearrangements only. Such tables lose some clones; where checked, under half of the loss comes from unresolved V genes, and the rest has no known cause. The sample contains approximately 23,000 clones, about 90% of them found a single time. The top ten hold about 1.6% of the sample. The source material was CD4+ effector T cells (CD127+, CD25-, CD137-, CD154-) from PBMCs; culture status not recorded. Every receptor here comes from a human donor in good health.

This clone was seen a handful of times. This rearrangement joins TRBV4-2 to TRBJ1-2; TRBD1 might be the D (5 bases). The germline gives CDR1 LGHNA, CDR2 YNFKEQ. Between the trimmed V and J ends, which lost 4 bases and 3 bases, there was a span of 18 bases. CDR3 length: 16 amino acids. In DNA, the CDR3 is TGTGCCAGCAGCCCGGGAACCGGGACGGCTCACTATGGCTACACCTTC. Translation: CASSPGTGTAHYGYTF.

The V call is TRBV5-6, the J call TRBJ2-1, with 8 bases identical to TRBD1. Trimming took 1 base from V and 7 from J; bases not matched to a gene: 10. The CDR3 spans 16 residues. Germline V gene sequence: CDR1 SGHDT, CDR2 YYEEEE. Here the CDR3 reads CASSLLKQGERNEQFF. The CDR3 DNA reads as TGTGCCAGCAGCTTGCTAAAACAGGGGGAGAGGAATGAGCAGTTCTTC.

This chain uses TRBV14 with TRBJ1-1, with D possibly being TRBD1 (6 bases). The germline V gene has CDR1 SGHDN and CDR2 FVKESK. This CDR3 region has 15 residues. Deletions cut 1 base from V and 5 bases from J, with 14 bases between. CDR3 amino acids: CASSQAPGARTEAFF. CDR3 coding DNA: TGTGCCAGCAGCCAAGCCCCGGGGGCGAGGACTGAAGCTTTCTTT.

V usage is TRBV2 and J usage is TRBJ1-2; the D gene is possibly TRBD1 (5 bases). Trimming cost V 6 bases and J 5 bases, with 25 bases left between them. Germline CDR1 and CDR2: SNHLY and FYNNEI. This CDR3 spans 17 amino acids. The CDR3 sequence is CASRELSGLLGGYGYTF. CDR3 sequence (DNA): TGTGCCAGCAGAGAGTTGTCAGGGCTATTAGGTGGATATGGCTACACCTTC.

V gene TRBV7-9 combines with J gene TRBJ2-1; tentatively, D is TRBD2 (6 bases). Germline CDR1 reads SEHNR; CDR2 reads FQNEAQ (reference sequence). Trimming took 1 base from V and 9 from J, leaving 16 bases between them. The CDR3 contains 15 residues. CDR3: CASSLERRASSEQFF. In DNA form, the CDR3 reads TGTGCCAGCAGCTTAGAGAGGAGGGCCTCAAGTGAGCAGTTCTTC. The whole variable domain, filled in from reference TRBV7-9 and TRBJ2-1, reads DTGVSQNPRHKITKRGQNVTFRCDPISEHNRLYWYRQTLGQGPEFLTYFQNEAQLEKSRLLSDRFSAERPKGSFSTLEIQRTEQGDSAMYLCASSLERRASSEQFFGPGTRLTVL.

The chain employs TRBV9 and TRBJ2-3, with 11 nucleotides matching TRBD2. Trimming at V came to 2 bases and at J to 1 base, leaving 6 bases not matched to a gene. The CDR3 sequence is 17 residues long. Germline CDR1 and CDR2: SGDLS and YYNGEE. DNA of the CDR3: TGTGCCAGCAGCGTCAGCCTAGCGGGGGGCGGCACAGATACGCAGTATTTT. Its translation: CASSVSLAGGGTDTQYF.

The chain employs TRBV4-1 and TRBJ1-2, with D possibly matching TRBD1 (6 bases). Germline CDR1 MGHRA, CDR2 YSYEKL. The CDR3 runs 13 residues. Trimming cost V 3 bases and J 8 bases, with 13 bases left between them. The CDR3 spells CASSQGAVGGYTF. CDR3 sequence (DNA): TGCGCCAGCAGCCAGGGGGCGGTCGGGGGCTACACCTTC.

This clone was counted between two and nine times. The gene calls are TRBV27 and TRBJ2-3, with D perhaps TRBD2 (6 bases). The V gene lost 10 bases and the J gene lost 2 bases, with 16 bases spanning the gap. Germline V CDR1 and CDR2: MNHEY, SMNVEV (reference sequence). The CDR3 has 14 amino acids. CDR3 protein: CATIPGLDTDTQYF. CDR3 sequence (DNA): TGTGCCACAATCCCGGGACTTGACACAGATACGCAGTATTTT.

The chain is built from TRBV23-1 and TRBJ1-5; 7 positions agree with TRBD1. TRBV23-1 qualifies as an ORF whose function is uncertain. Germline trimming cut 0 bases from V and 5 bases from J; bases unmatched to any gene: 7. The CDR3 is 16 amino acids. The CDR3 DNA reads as TGCGCCAGCAGTCAATCCGGCAGGGGGACGGATCAGCCCCAGCATTTT. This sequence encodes CASSQSGRGTDQPQHF.

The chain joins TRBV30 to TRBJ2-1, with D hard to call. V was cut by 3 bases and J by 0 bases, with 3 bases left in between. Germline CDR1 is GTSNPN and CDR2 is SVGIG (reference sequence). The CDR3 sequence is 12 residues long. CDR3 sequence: CAWSYSYNEQFF. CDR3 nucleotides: TGTGCCTGGAGCTACTCCTACAATGAGCAGTTCTTC.

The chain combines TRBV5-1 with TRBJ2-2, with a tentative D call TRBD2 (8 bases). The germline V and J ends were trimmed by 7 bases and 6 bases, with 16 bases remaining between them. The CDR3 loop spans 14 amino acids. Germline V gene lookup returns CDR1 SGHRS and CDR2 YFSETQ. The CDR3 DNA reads TGCGCCAGCTGGAATAGCGGGACAGCCGGGGAGCTGTTTTTT. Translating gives CASWNSGTAGELFF.